This entry lists 10 T cell receptor beta chains sequenced from one sample in a study of Tregs in tolerant kidney transplant recipients. The table came from immunoSEQ multiplex PCR; TCRdb's copy has only in-frame clones and leaves some out. The table has about 120,000 clones, 92% seen once. Sequenced sample: CD4+ T cells from blood. The receptors were sampled from a human donor in good health.

The V call is TRBV19, the J call TRBJ2-3; D unclear. Trimming left V 3 bases short and J 0 bases short, with 13 bases between. The germline gives CDR1 LNHDA, CDR2 SQIVND (reference sequence). There are 16 residues in the CDR3. The CDR3, as DNA: TGTGCCAGTAGTATCGGTTCAGGATCTAGCACAGATACGCAGTATTTT. Amino acid sequence: CASSIGSGSSTDTQYF.

This CDR3 is CASSLEPARRSEQYF. CDR3 DNA: TGTGCCAGCAGCTTAGAACCGGCCCGGAGGTCCGAGCAGTACTTC. This chain links TRBV7-8 with TRBJ2-7; a possible D gene is TRBD2 (5 bases). Trimming stripped 1 base from V and 6 bases from J, with 16 bases between. The CDR3 length is 15 residues. CDR1 and CDR2 (germline): SGHVS, FQNEAQ.

In this sample, this clone turned up once. This chain joins TRBV6-4 and TRBJ2-2, with D tentatively TRBD1 (6 bases). The CDR3 spans 17 residues. CDR1 and CDR2 from the germline V gene are MRHNA and SNTAGT. V was trimmed by 0 bases and J by 6 bases, leaving 17 bases between them. The DNA for the CDR3 is TGTGCCAGCAGTGACTCGATCACCAGGGGTATCGCCGGGGAGCTGTTTTTT. Protein product: CASSDSITRGIAGELFF.

This clone occurred once. The V call is TRBV19, the J call TRBJ2-6; possible D gene TRBD2, 6 bases. The CDR3 runs 14 residues. Trimming shortened V by 7 bases and J by 2 bases, and 9 bases separated the two germline ends. CDR1 is LNHDA and CDR2 is SQIVND in the germline V gene (reference sequence). The CDR3 region has the DNA TGTGCCAGTACGGAGGGAACTGGGGCCAACGTCCTGACTTTC. Its translation is CASTEGTGANVLTF.

The V gene is TRBV7-9, the J gene TRBJ2-1; no reliable D call. There are 17 residues in the CDR3. Per the germline V gene, CDR1 is SEHNR and CDR2 is FQNEAQ (reference sequence). V gave up 1 base and J gave up 6 bases, with 19 bases separating them. CDR3 amino acids: CASSLEESKAFRNEQFF. CDR3 nucleotides: TGTGCCAGCAGCTTAGAGGAGTCAAAGGCCTTCCGCAATGAGCAGTTCTTC.

The chain links TRBV6-4 to TRBJ2-6; TRBD1 matches at 8 bases. Germline CDR1 reads MRHNA; CDR2 reads SNTAGT. The CDR3 spans 16 residues. Trimming at V came to 5 bases and at J to 2 bases, leaving 5 bases not matched to a gene. CDR3 sequence (DNA): TGTGCCAGCAGTCCCCAGGGGGCGGCTGGGGCCAACGTCCTGACTTTC. This codes for CASSPQGAAGANVLTF.

The V call is TRBV4-1, the J call TRBJ2-3; 11 bases fit TRBD2. Trimming took 0 bases from V and 8 from J; bases not matched to a gene: 7. The CDR3 has 16 residues. Germline-derived CDR1 and CDR2 are MGHRA and YSYEKL. CDR3 DNA: TGCGCCAGCAGCCAAGAGGCTAGCGGGGGGCTGGTTACGCAGTATTTT. Translation gives CASSQEASGGLVTQYF.

The chain carries TRBV5-6 and TRBJ2-7; D possibly corresponds to TRBD1 (6 bases). V was pared by 2 bases and J by 4 bases, with 7 bases between. Germline assignment: CDR1 SGHDT and CDR2 YYEEEE. The CDR3 spans 12 residues. CDR3 sequence: CASSLTGYEQYF. CDR3 sequence (DNA): TGTGCCAGCAGCTTAACAGGGTACGAGCAGTACTTC.

The chain joins TRBV9 to TRBJ2-5; TRBD1 might be the D (8 bases). The CDR3 spans 15 residues. V was trimmed by 2 bases and J by 3 bases, leaving 14 bases between them. Germline-derived CDR1 and CDR2 are SGDLS and YYNGEE. This CDR3 reads CASSVRTGREETQYF. The CDR3 nucleotides are TGTGCCAGCAGCGTCCGGACAGGGAGGGAAGAGACCCAGTACTTC. Full variable domain (rest looked up from reference TRBV9 and TRBJ2-5): DSGVTQTPKHLITATGQRVTLRCSPRSGDLSVYWYQQSLDQGLQFLIQYYNGEERAKGNILERFSAQQFPDLHSELNLSSLELGDSALYFCASSVRTGREETQYFGPGTRLLVL.

The chain couples TRBV19 to TRBJ2-7; possibly TRBD1 for D (5 bases). The germline CDR1 and CDR2 sequences are LNHDA and SQIVND (reference sequence). The V end was cut by 5 bases, the J end by 5 bases, with 13 bases between. The CDR3 consists of 13 residues. The CDR3 sequence is CASSGRGRNEQYF. In DNA, the CDR3 is TGTGCCAGTAGTGGTAGGGGAAGGAACGAGCAGTACTTC.